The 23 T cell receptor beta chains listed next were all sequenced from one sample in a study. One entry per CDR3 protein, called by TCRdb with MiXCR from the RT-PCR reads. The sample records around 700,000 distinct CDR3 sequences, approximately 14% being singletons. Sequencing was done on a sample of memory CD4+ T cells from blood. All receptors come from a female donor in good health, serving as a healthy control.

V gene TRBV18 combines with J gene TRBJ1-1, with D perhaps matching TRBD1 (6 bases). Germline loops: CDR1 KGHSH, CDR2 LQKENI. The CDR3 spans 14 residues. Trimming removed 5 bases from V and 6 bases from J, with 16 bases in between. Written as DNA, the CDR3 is TGTGCCAGCTCAATTCACAGGGCCGCCTCTGAAGCTTTCTTT. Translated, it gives CASSIHRAASEAFF.

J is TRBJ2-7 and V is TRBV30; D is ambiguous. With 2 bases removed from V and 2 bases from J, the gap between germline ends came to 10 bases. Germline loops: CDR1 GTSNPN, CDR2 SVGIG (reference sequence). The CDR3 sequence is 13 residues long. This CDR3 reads CAWSPLTPYEQYF. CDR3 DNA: TGTGCCTGGAGTCCTTTGACCCCCTACGAGCAGTACTTC.

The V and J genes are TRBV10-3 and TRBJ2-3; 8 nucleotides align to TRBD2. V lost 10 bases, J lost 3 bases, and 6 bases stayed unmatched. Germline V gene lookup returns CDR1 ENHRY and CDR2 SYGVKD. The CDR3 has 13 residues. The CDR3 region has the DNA TGTGCCACCCTTCCGGGAGGGACAGATACGCAGTATTTT. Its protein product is CATLPGGTDTQYF.

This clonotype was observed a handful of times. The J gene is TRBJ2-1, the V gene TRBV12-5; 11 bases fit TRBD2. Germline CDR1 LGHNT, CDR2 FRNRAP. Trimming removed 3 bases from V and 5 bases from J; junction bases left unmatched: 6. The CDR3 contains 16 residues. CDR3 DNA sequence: TGTGCTAGTGGTTTCGGACTAGCGGGTAGTCACAATGAGCAGTTCTTC. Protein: CASGFGLAGSHNEQFF.

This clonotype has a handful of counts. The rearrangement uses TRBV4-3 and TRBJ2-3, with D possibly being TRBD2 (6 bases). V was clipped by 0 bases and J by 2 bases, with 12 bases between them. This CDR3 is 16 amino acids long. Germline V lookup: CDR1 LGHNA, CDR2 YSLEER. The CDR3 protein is CASSQDQAGYTDTQYF. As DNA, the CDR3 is TGCGCCAGCAGCCAAGATCAAGCGGGTTACACAGATACGCAGTATTTT.

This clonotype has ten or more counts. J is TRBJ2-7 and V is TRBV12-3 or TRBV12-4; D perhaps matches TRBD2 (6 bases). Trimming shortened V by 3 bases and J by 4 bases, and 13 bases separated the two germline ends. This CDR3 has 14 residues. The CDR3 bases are TGTGCCAGCAGTTTTAGCGGAGTTGCGTACGAGCAGTACTTC. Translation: CASSFSGVAYEQYF.

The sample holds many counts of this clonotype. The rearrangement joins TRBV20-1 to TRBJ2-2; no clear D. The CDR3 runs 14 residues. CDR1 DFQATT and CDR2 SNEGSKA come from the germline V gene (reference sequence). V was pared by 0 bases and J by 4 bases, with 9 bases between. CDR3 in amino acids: CSARDWAGTGELFF. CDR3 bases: TGCAGTGCTAGAGATTGGGCCGGCACCGGGGAGCTGTTTTTT.

CDR3 sequence reads: CATSDPSGSSSYNEQFF. DNA of the CDR3: TGTGCCACCAGTGATCCCTCCGGGTCCAGCTCCTACAATGAGCAGTTCTTC. The chain employs TRBV24-1 and TRBJ2-1; no clear D gene. This CDR3 is 17 amino acids long. Trimming took 3 bases from V and 0 from J, leaving 14 bases between them. The germline gives CDR1 KGHDR, CDR2 SFDVKD.

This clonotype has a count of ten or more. The CDR3 DNA reads TGCAGCGCTCTTGGGGAGGACGCCACCCTCCTCTACGAGCAGTACTTC. Amino acids: CSALGEDATLLYEQYF. The J gene is TRBJ2-7, the V gene TRBV29-1; the D gene is possibly TRBD2 (6 bases). Germline CDR1 is SQVTM and CDR2 is ANQGSEA. This CDR3 has 16 amino acids. Trimming took off 7 bases at V and 3 bases at J, with 25 bases between the two ends.

CDR3 loop: CSARLQPNQPQHF. CDR3 bases: TGCAGTGCTAGATTGCAGCCTAATCAGCCCCAGCATTTT. This rearrangement joins TRBV20-1 to TRBJ1-5; D is uncertain. The V end lost 2 bases, the J end lost 4 bases, and 9 bases lay between the germline ends. Germline V gene sequence: CDR1 DFQATT, CDR2 SNEGSKA (reference sequence). This CDR3 is 13 amino acids long.

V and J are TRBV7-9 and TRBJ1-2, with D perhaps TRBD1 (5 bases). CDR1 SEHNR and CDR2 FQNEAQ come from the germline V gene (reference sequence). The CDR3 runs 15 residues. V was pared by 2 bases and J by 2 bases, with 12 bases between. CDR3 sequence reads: CASSLKSGGNYGYTF. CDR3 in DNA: TGTGCCAGCAGCTTAAAATCCGGGGGGAACTATGGCTACACCTTC.

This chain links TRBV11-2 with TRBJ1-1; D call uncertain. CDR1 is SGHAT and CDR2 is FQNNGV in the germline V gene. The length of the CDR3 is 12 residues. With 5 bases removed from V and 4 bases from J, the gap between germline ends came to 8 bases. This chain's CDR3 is CASSLNPTEAFF. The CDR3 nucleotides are TGTGCCAGCAGCCTCAATCCCACTGAAGCTTTCTTT. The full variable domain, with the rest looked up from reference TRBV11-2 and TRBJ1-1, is EAGVAQSPRYKIIEKRQSVAFWCNPISGHATLYWYQQILGQGPKLLIQFQNNGVVDDSQLPKDRFSAERLKGVDSTLKIQPAKLEDSAVYLCASSLNPTEAFFGQGTRLTVV.

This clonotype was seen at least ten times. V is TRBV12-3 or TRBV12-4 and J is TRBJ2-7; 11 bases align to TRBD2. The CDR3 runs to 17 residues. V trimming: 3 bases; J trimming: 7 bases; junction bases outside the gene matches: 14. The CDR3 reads CASSFDSGGAKQGEQYF. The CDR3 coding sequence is TGTGCCAGCAGTTTTGATAGCGGGGGGGCTAAGCAAGGAGAGCAGTACTTC.

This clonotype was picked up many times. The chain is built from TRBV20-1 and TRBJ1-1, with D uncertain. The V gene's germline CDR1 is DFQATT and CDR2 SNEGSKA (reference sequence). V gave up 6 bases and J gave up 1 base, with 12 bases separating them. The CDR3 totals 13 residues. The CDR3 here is CSATVPTNTEAFF. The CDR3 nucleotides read TGCAGTGCAACAGTGCCCACGAACACTGAAGCTTTCTTT.

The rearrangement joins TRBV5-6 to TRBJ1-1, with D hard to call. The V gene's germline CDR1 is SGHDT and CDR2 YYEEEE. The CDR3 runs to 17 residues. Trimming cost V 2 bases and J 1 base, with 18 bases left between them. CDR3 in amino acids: CASSLITVSVRNTEAFF. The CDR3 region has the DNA TGTGCCAGCAGCTTAATAACTGTTTCGGTCAGGAACACTGAAGCTTTCTTT.

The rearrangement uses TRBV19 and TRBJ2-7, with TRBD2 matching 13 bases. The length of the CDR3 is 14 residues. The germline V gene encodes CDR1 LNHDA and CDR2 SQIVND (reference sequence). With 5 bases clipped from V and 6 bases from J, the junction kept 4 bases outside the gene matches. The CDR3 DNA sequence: TGTGCCAGTAGTGCGACTAGCGGGAGGATCGAGCAGTACTTC. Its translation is CASSATSGRIEQYF.

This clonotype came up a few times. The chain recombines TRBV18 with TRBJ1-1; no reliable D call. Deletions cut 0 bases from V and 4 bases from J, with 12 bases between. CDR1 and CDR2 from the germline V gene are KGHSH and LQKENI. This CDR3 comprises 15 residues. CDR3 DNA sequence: TGTGCCAGCTCACCACCGGCGGTACGTAGCACTGAAGCTTTCTTT. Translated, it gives CASSPPAVRSTEAFF.

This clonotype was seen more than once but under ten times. The CDR3 region is CSVGNLGNQPQHF. For the CDR3, the DNA is TGCAGCGTTGGAAATCTGGGCAATCAGCCCCAGCATTTT. This chain joins TRBV29-1 and TRBJ1-5, with D uncertain. The CDR3 spans 13 residues. Germline CDR1 reads SQVTM; CDR2 reads ANQGSEA. The ends were cut back, 4 bases at V and 2 bases at J, with 9 bases in the middle.

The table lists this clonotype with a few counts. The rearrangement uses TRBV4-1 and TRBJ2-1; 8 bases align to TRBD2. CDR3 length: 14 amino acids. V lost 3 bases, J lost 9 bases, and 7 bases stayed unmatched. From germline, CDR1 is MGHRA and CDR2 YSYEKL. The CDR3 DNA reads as TGCGCCAGCAGCCATCCGCAACTAGCGGTTGAGCAGTTCTTC. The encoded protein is CASSHPQLAVEQFF.

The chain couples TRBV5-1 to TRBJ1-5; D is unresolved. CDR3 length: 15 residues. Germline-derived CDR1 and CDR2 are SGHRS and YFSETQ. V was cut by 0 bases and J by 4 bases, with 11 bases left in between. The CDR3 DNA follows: TGCGCCAGCAGCTTGGGGGTTACAGAGAATCAGCCCCAGCATTTT. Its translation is CASSLGVTENQPQHF.

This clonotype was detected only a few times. The CDR3 reads CASSLVAYEEQYF. The CDR3 DNA follows: TGTGCCAGCAGCTTAGTGGCCTATGAGGAGCAGTACTTC. The chain joins TRBV7-2 to TRBJ2-7; D not resolved. Germline V gives CDR1 SGHTA, CDR2 FQGNSA. Deletions cut 1 base from V and 7 bases from J, with 11 bases between. There are 13 residues in the CDR3.

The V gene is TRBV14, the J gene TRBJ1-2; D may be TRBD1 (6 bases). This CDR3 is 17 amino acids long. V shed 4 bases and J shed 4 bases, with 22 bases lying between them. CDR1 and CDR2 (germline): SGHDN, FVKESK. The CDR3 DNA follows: TGTGCCAGCAGCCGAAACAGGGAGTCCCAATGGAGCTATGGCTACACCTTC. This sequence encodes CASSRNRESQWSYGYTF.

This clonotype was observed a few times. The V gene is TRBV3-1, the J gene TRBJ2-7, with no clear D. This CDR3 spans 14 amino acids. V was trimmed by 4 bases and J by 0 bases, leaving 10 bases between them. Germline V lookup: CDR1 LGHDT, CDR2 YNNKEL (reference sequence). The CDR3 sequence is CASSRFPSSYEQYF. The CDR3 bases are TGTGCCAGCAGCCGCTTTCCAAGCTCCTACGAGCAGTACTTC.